These 21 T cell receptor beta chains were all obtained from the same sample, sequenced in a study of blood T cell repertoires in COVID-19. Produced via immunoSEQ multiplex PCR; TCRdb's table is partial and in-frame only. The table records nearly 95,000 clones, about 77% of them present only once. What was sequenced was peripheral blood. These receptors came from a human donor in a cohort sampled during active COVID-19.

The chain uses TRBV5-1 and TRBJ2-2; D possibly corresponds to TRBD2 (6 bases). V was trimmed by 0 bases and J by 1 base, leaving 7 bases between them. Germline V gene sequence: CDR1 SGHRS, CDR2 YFSETQ. CDR3 length: 15 amino acids. The CDR3 loop is CASSLGRGNTGELFF. The CDR3, as DNA: TGCGCCAGCAGCTTGGGGCGGGGGAACACCGGGGAGCTGTTTTTT.

This clone was counted a few times. This rearrangement joins TRBV9 to TRBJ2-3; TRBD1 is a possible D gene (6 bases). V lost 3 bases to trimming and J lost 3 bases, with 14 bases between them. The CDR3 spans 15 residues. Germline V CDR1 and CDR2: SGDLS, YYNGEE. The DNA of the CDR3 is TGTGCCAGCAGCGCACAGGGAAGGGGTACAGATACGCAGTATTTT. Its translation: CASSAQGRGTDTQYF.

CDR3 in DNA: TGTGCCAGTAGTTACCGGGACAGGGGGATCTACGAGCAGTACTTC. Its protein is CASSYRDRGIYEQYF. The chain combines TRBV19 with TRBJ2-7, with 11 bases identical to TRBD1. Germline V lookup: CDR1 LNHDA, CDR2 SQIVND (reference sequence). The CDR3 covers 15 residues. V dropped 5 bases and J dropped 3; count of bases not matched to a gene: 6.

The CDR3 coding sequence is TGTGCCAGAAGTCAGACAGGGCCTTCCCCGCCTGGGGCCAACGTCCTGACTTTC. Protein product: CARSQTGPSPPGANVLTF. V usage is TRBV5-3 and J usage is TRBJ2-6; 7 positions match TRBD1. TRBV5-3 falls under the ORF class, with uncertain function. Losses at the gene ends were 5 bases for V and 2 bases for J; bases not matched to a gene: 13. This CDR3 is 18 amino acids long.

The V gene is TRBV18, the J gene TRBJ1-2; no clear D. This CDR3 comprises 15 residues. V lost 3 bases, J lost 4 bases, and 15 bases lay in between. Looked up from germline, CDR1 is KGHSH and CDR2 is LQKENI. The chain's CDR3 is CASSPGVGSLYGYTF. CDR3 sequence (DNA): TGTGCCAGCTCACCGGGTGTGGGCTCTCTCTATGGCTACACCTTC.

This chain uses TRBV5-1 with TRBJ2-7, with D possibly matching TRBD2 (6 bases). CDR3 length equals 14 residues. Germline lookup yields CDR1 SGHRS and CDR2 YFSETQ. The V end lost 1 base, the J end lost 7 bases, and 15 bases lay between the germline ends. The DNA for the CDR3 is TGCGCCAGCAGCTTGATGGCGGGAAGTCAGGAGCAGTACTTC. It yields the protein CASSLMAGSQEQYF.

The CDR3 here is CASSYEVREQYF. CDR3 nucleotide sequence: TGTGCCAGCAGCTATGAGGTGAGGGAGCAGTACTTC. The V and J genes are TRBV7-9 and TRBJ2-7; D is unresolved. V gave up 4 bases and J gave up 7 bases, with 11 bases separating them. Per germline, CDR1 SEHNR and CDR2 FQNEAQ (reference sequence). This CDR3 is built from 12 residues.

This clone was recorded once. The chain employs TRBV7-3 and TRBJ1-3, with 7 positions matching TRBD1. With V trimmed by 5 bases and J by 4 bases, 8 bases remained unmatched. The CDR3 loop spans 15 amino acids. Germline CDR1 and CDR2: SGHTA and FQGTGA. CDR3 DNA: TGTGCCAGCAGCCCCTCAGGGGGGACCGGAAACACCATATATTTT. Protein product: CASSPSGGTGNTIYF.

This clone was recorded once. This chain joins TRBV25-1 and TRBJ2-1, with 12 bases identical to TRBD2. The CDR3 is 15 amino acids. The V gene's germline CDR1 is MGHDK and CDR2 SYGVNS. The trim removed 3 bases at V and 8 bases at J, leaving 5 bases unmatched. The CDR3 region is CASSDGLAGGYEQFF. The CDR3 nucleotides are TGTGCCAGCAGTGATGGGCTAGCGGGAGGGTATGAGCAGTTCTTC.

The chain employs TRBV5-1 and TRBJ2-7, with 7 bases that match TRBD2. V lost 2 bases to trimming and J lost 5 bases; unmatched junction nucleotides: 4. The CDR3 is made up of 13 amino acids. In germline, CDR1 is SGHRS, CDR2 YFSETQ. The CDR3 bases are TGCGCCAGCAGCTTCGGGGGGAAGGACGAGCAGTACTTC. As protein: CASSFGGKDEQYF.

The rearrangement uses TRBV6-6 and TRBJ1-6; D call uncertain. This CDR3 contains 14 residues. The germline V gene has CDR1 MNHNY and CDR2 SVGAGI (reference sequence). Trimming stripped 7 bases from V and 0 bases from J, with 7 bases between. The CDR3 DNA follows: TGTGCCAGCATCCTTAGCTCCTATAATTCACCCCTCCACTTT. Translation gives CASILSSYNSPLHF.

This clone was counted many times. CDR3 protein: CSATRESEAFF. Written as DNA, the CDR3 is TGCAGTGCTACTAGGGAGTCTGAAGCTTTCTTT. This sequence joins TRBV20-1 and TRBJ1-1; D is ambiguous. Germline loops: CDR1 DFQATT, CDR2 SNEGSKA (reference sequence). Trimming took 4 bases from V and 6 from J, leaving 9 bases between them. CDR3 length equals 11 residues.

This clone has just a few counts. The chain combines TRBV28 with TRBJ2-2; TRBD2 agrees at 7 bases. Germline V gene lookup returns CDR1 MDHEN and CDR2 SYDVKM. The CDR3 loop spans 15 amino acids. The V gene end was trimmed by 7 bases and the J gene end by 4 bases; junction bases not matched to a gene: 9. The CDR3 DNA is TGTGCCAGCACCCTAGCGGACATCCCCACCGGGGAGCTGTTTTTT. Amino acid sequence: CASTLADIPTGELFF. Full variable domain (rest looked up from reference TRBV28 and TRBJ2-2): DVKVTQSSRYLVKRTGEKVFLECVQDMDHENMFWYRQDPGLGLRLIYFSYDVKMKEKGDIPEGYSVSREKKERFSLILESASTNQTSMYLCASTLADIPTGELFFGEGSRLTVL.

This clone was seen a handful of times. The chain links TRBV2 to TRBJ1-3; D gene unclear. CDR1 and CDR2 (germline): SNHLY, FYNNEI. Trimming cost V 1 base and J 0 bases, with 4 bases left between them. The CDR3 sequence is 14 residues long. CDR3: CASSEVSSGNTIYF. The CDR3 DNA reads TGTGCCAGCAGTGAAGTCAGCTCTGGAAACACCATATATTTT.

J is TRBJ1-1 and V is TRBV27; D is uncertain. Germline V lookup: CDR1 MNHEY, CDR2 SMNVEV (reference sequence). The V end was cut by 4 bases, the J end by 0 bases, with 9 bases between. This CDR3 has 14 residues. Here the CDR3 DNA reads TGTGCCAGCAGTTCTGGGCTGATGAACACTGAAGCTTTCTTT. Amino acids: CASSSGLMNTEAFF.

The chain uses TRBV4-1 and TRBJ2-7; D is possibly TRBD2 (5 bases). The CDR3 length is 16 residues. Trimming cost V 0 bases and J 2 bases, with 14 bases left between them. The germline gives CDR1 MGHRA, CDR2 YSYEKL. This chain's CDR3 is CASSQDPFSGTYEQYF. As DNA, the CDR3 is TGCGCCAGCAGCCAAGATCCGTTTTCCGGGACCTACGAGCAGTACTTC.

The chain has TRBV5-6 and TRBJ2-6; the D is unclear. The germline V gene has CDR1 SGHDT and CDR2 YYEEEE. There are 19 residues in the CDR3. With 0 bases removed from V and 0 bases from J, the gap between germline ends came to 16 bases. CDR3 residues: CASSLAGSGLLSGANVLTF. CDR3 DNA: TGTGCCAGCAGCTTGGCCGGCAGTGGGCTTCTCTCTGGGGCCAACGTCCTGACTTTC. The full variable domain, rest sourced from reference TRBV5-6 and TRBJ2-6, is DAGVTQSPTHLIKTRGQQVTLRCSPKSGHDTVSWYQQALGQGPQFIFQYYEEEERQRGNFPDRFSGHQFPNYSSELNVNALLLGDSALYLCASSLAGSGLLSGANVLTFGAGSRLTVL.

The rearrangement joins TRBV27 to TRBJ1-2, with 9 bases matching TRBD1. Trimming at V came to 2 bases and at J to 4 bases, leaving 5 bases not matched to a gene. Germline V gene data show CDR1 as MNHEY and CDR2 as SMNVEV (reference sequence). The CDR3 spans 15 residues. CDR3 coding DNA: TGTGCCAGCAGTTTAAGGGGACAGGGTGTCTATGGCTACACCTTC. This encodes CASSLRGQGVYGYTF.

The chain carries TRBV15 and TRBJ2-1; the match to TRBD2 covers 7 bases. There are 15 residues in the CDR3. V dropped 2 bases and J dropped 5; count of bases not matched to a gene: 6. Germline V lookup: CDR1 LNHNV, CDR2 YYDKDF (reference sequence). CDR3 sequence (DNA): TGTGCCACCAGCAGAAGCCGGGACTACAACAATGAGCAGTTCTTC. It codes for CATSRSRDYNNEQFF.

This clone was recorded many times. The DNA for the CDR3 is TGTGCCAGCAGCTTCACCCAAGGGGGTGGACTCGATACGCAGTATTTT. Its protein is CASSFTQGGGLDTQYF. The rearrangement links TRBV11-3 to TRBJ2-3, with D tentatively TRBD1 (6 bases). V was trimmed by 3 bases and J by 6 bases, leaving 19 bases between them. The length of the CDR3 is 16 residues. Germline assignment: CDR1 SGHNT and CDR2 YENEEA.

This clone has at least ten counts. J is TRBJ1-2 and V is TRBV28; D not certain. V lost 1 base, J lost 8 bases, and 8 bases lay in between. This CDR3 has 12 residues. CDR1 and CDR2 from the germline V gene are MDHEN and SYDVKM. CDR3 sequence: CASSLFPQGYTF. CDR3 coding DNA: TGTGCCAGCAGTTTATTTCCCCAAGGCTACACCTTC.